This is a list of T cell receptor beta chains from one sample in a study of T-cell reconstitution after alpha-beta-depleted transplantation in children. TCRdb re-called the PCR reads through MiXCR, storing one row per CDR3 protein. The sample yields a few hundred thousand distinct CDR3 sequences, approximately 13% seen once. The sample in question was PBMCs, mostly from graft donor cells, obtained 360 days after TCRalphabeta/CD19-depleted stem cell transplant. Every receptor here comes from a male patient younger than 18 who had a stem cell transplant for acute myeloid leukemia, so the T cells may come from the graft donor. CDR3s include the opening cysteine and the closing phenylalanine or tryptophan. A D gene is named only where the DNA matches it firmly. Size is omitted from some rows. Given values are once, few, many or a class for expanded clones.

clone_size	d_call	cdr3_length	v_call	j_call	cdr3_nt	cdr3_aa
NA	TRBD1	17	TRBV29-1	TRBJ2-7	TGCAGCGTTGAAGATGAAAGGGGGACAGGGGGCCCCTACGAGCAGTACTTC	CSVEDERGTGGPYEQYF
many	NA	14	TRBV12-3/TRBV12-4	TRBJ2-5	TGTGCCAGCAGTTTCGTACGCGATCAAGAGACCCAGTACTTC	CASSFVRDQETQYF
NA	TRBD1	15	TRBV28	TRBJ1-4	TGTGCCAGCAGTTCCGGGACAGGGATTTCGGAAAAACTGTTTTTT	CASSSGTGISEKLFF
few	NA	15	TRBV20-1	TRBJ2-4	TGCAGTGCTAGAGAGGGTCGGTTAGCCAAAAACATTCAGTACTTC	CSAREGRLAKNIQYF
NA	NA	15	TRBV18	TRBJ2-7	TGTGCCAGCTCACCTAGGGCTCGAATCGTGGACGAGCAGTACTTC	CASSPRARIVDEQYF
many	NA	13	TRBV29-1	TRBJ2-7	TGCAGCGTTGAAAGGCAGGGGTTCTCCGAGCAGTACTTC	CSVERQGFSEQYF
many	NA	12	TRBV29-1	TRBJ2-1	TGCAGCGTTATCGGTCGCTACAATGAGCAGTTCTTC	CSVIGRYNEQFF
few	NA	16	TRBV5-1	TRBJ2-7	TGCGCCAGCAGCTTGTGGGCTACTACCTCGACCTACGAGCAGTACTTC	CASSLWATTSTYEQYF
NA	TRBD1	14	TRBV6-5	TRBJ1-2	TGTGCCAGCAGTTACCAACAGGGGGCGGATGGCTACACCTTC	CASSYQQGADGYTF
NA	NA	13	TRBV5-1	TRBJ2-3	TGCGCCAGCAGCCAGGAGTGGGGGGATACGCAGTATTTT	CASSQEWGDTQYF
few	TRBD1	16	TRBV6-1	TRBJ1-3	TGTGCCAGCAGCAAAGACAGGGGGCCCTCTGGAAACACCATATATTTT	CASSKDRGPSGNTIYF
NA	TRBD1	14	TRBV10-3	TRBJ2-3	TGTGCCATCGGAGGACAGGCCGCCCTTGATACGCAGTATTTT	CAIGGQAALDTQYF
few	NA	16	TRBV12-3/TRBV12-4	TRBJ1-2	TGTGCCAGCAGTTTAAATCCCAGACAGACCCTCTATGGCTACACCTTC	CASSLNPRQTLYGYTF
NA	TRBD2	16	TRBV4-3	TRBJ2-5	TGCGCCAGCAGCCAAGAGACTAGCGGGGGTCAAGAGACCCAGTACTTC	CASSQETSGGQETQYF
once	TRBD1	18	TRBV28	TRBJ2-3	TGTGCCAGCAGTCCTATCGACGATTGGGACAGGGAGACAGATACGCAGTATTTT	CASSPIDDWDRETDTQYF
few	NA	13	TRBV29-1	TRBJ2-5	TGCAGCGTTGATGTATTAACCGCGGAGACCCAGTACTTC	CSVDVLTAETQYF
NA	NA	13	TRBV11-3	TRBJ2-2	TGTGCCAGCAGCTCGGACTTCTCCGGGGAGCTGTTTTTT	CASSSDFSGELFF
NA	NA	14	TRBV6-2/TRBV6-3	TRBJ2-1	TGTGCCAGCAGTTACACAACCGGGACAACTGAGCAGTTCTTC	CASSYTTGTTEQFF
few	TRBD2	16	TRBV4-3	TRBJ2-1	TGCGCCAGCAGCTCCGGTAGACTAGCGGGAGTTGGGGAGCAGTTCTTC	CASSSGRLAGVGEQFF
NA	TRBD1	12	TRBV6-5	TRBJ2-1	TGTGCCAGCAGTGACAGGGATGTGGAGCAGTTCTTC	CASSDRDVEQFF
NA	TRBD1	18	TRBV6-2/TRBV6-3	TRBJ2-1	TGTGCCAGCAGTATGGACAGGGAAAGGGTGTCGTCATACAATGAGCAGTTCTTC	CASSMDRERVSSYNEQFF
many	NA	12	TRBV6-2/TRBV6-3	TRBJ1-5	TGTGCCAGCACTAAACCAGGACAGCCCCAGCATTTT	CASTKPGQPQHF